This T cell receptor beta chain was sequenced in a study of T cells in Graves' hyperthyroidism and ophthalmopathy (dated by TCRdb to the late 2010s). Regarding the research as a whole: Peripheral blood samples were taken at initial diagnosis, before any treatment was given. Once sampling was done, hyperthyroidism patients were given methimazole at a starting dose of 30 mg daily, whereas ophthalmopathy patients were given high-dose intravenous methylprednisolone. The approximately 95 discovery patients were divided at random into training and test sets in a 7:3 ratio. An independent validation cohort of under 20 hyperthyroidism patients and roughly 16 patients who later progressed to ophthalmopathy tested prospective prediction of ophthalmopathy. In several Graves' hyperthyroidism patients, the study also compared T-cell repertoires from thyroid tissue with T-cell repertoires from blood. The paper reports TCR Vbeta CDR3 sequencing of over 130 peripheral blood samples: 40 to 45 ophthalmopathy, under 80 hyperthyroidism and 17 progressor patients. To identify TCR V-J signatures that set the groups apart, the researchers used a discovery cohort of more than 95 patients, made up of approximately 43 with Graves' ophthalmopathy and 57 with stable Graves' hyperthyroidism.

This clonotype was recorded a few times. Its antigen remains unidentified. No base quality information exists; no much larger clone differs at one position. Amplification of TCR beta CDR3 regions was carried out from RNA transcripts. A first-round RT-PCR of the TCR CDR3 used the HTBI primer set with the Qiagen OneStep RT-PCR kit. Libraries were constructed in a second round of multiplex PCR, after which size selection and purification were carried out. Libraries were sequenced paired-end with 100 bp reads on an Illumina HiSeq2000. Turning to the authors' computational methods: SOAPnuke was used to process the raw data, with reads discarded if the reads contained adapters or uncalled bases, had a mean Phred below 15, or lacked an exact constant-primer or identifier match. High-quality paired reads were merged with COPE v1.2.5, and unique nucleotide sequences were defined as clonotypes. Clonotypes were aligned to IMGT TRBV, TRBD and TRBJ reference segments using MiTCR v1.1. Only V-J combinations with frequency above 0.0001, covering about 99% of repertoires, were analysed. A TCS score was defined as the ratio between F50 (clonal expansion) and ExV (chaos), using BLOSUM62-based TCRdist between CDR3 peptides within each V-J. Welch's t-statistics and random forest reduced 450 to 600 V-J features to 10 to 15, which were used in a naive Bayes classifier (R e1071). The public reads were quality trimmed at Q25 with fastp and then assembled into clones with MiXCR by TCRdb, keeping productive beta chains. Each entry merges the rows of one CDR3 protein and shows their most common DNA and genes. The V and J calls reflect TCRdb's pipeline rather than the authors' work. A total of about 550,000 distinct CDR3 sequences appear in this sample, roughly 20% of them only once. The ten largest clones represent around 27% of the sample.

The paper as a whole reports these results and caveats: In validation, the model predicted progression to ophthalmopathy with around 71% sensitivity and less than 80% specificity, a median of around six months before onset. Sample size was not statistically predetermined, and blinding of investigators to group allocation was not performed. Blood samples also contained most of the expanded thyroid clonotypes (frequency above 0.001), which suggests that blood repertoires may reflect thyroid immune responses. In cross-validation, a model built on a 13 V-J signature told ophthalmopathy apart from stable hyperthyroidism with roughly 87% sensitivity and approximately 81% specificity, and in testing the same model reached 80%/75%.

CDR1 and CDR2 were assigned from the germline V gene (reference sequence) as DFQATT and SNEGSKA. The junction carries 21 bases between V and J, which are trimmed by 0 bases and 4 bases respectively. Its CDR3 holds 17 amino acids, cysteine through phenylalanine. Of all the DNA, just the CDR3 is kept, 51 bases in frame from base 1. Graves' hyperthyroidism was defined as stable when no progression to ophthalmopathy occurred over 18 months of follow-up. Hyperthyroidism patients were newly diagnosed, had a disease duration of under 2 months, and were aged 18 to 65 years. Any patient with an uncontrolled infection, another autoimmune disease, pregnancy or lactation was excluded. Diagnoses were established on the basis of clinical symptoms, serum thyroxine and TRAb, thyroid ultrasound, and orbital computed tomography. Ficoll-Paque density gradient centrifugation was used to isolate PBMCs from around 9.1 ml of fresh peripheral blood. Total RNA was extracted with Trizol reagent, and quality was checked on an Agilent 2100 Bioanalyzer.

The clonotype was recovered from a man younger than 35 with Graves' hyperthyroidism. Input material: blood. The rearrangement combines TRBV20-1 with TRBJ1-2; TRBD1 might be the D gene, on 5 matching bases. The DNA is TGCAGTGCTAGAGATCCAGGGACTCGACGGTTTGGCTATGGCTACACCTTC. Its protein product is CSARDPGTRRFGYGYTF.